Following are 21 T cell receptor beta chains from one sample sequenced in a study of CD8+ T cells in alopecia areata. Extracted RNA was reverse transcribed into cDNA, the sequencing template. Method: immunoSEQ multiplex PCR; TCRdb's copy keeps in-frame clones and lacks some. The sample holds 290,000 or so clones, and no clone turns up only once. Sorting relied on CD4, CD8alpha, NKG2D, NKG2ACE and other markers applied to pooled cutaneous lymph node cells. The sample consisted of CD4+ T cells sorted from a lymph node. All receptors derive from a C3H/HeJ mouse with alopecia areata. The strain's MHC type: H2-k.

This clone was recorded a few times. Genes and germline come from the mouse. The read halts 4 residues ahead of the CDR3 end, with the missing end drawn from the germline J gene. The sample carries other DNA sequences with the same CDR3. The chain combines TRBV19 with TRBJ2-3; 11 bases map to TRBD2. Trimming took 3 bases from V and 0 from J; bases not matched to a gene: 0. The CDR3 contains 15 residues. Per germline, CDR1 FNHDT and CDR2 SITEND (reference sequence). CDR3 region: CASSRLGGSAETLYF. The sequenced part of the CDR3 DNA is TGTGCCAGCAGTAGACTGGGGGGGAGTGCAGAA.

This clone was counted only a few times. Genes and germline are mouse. The CDR3 is cut off 4 residues early in the read; its end comes from the germline J gene. This chain uses TRBV13-1 with TRBJ2-1; 12 nucleotides match TRBD2. This CDR3 has 16 residues. Looked up from germline, CDR1 is NSHNY and CDR2 is SYGAGN. The CDR3 here is CASSDVTGGALAEQFF. Partial CDR3 DNA: TGTGCCAGCAGTGATGTGACTGGGGGGGCGCTGGCT.

This clone was picked up a small number of times. The gene symbols are mouse symbols. Read sequence stops 4 residues before the CDR3 end, and the germline J gene provides the missing end. Other nucleotide sequences from this sample produce the same CDR3. This chain uses TRBV13-1 with TRBJ2-7; 11 bases are shared with TRBD2. The V segment lost 3 bases and the J segment 0 bases; nucleotides outside the gene matches: 2. This CDR3 spans 15 amino acids. Germline loops: CDR1 NSHNY, CDR2 SYGAGN. The CDR3: CASSADWGGSYEQYF. The sequenced part of the CDR3 DNA is TGTGCCAGCAGTGCCGACTGGGGGGGCTCCTAT.

There are a few counts of this clone. These gene names are mouse names. The CDR3 end falls 4 residues outside the read, so it is completed with the germline J gene. This chain uses TRBV13-2 with TRBJ2-3; TRBD2 matches at 9 bases. This CDR3 is built from 17 residues. The trim removed 1 base at V and 0 bases at J, leaving 6 bases unmatched. Germline assignment: CDR1 NNHNN and CDR2 SYGAGS (reference sequence). CDR3 bases read: TGTGCCAGCGGTGATAAGGGCTGGGGGGGTAGTGCAGAA. Translating gives CASGDKGWGGSAE. The whole CDR3 sequence reads CASGDKGWGGSAETLYF.

In its sample, this clone was seen a few times. This clone may be a read error of a much larger clone one base away. Here the gene names and germline are mouse. The read is 4 residues too short to cover the CDR3 end, so that end is filled in from the germline J gene. Other DNA sequences in this sample translate to the same CDR3. This sequence joins TRBV13-1 and TRBJ1-1, with 7 bases that match TRBD1. Per the germline V gene, CDR1 is NSHNY and CDR2 is SYGAGN. V was clipped by 5 bases and J by 1 base; unmatched bases: 2. This CDR3 contains 13 residues. CDR3: CASSRDRNTEVFF. Incomplete CDR3 DNA: TGTGCCAGCAGCAGGGACAGAAACACA.

Notes on this clone: Here the gene names and germline are mouse. From the germline J gene comes the end of the CDR3, since the read stops 4 residues before it. The chain employs TRBV19 and TRBJ2-5; D remains ambiguous. V was clipped by 3 bases and J by 0 bases, with 5 bases between them. This CDR3 contains 13 residues. Germline lookup yields CDR1 FNHDT and CDR2 SITEND (reference sequence). CDR3 amino acids: CASSTLNQDTQYF. CDR3 DNA, as far as it was read: TGTGCCAGCAGTACCCTGAACCAAGAC.

This clone was observed a few times. Gene names are mouse gene names. The CDR3 extends 4 residues past the end of the read, so its final part is completed from the germline J gene. The chain recombines TRBV19 with TRBJ2-3, with a tentative D call TRBD2 (5 bases). This CDR3 contains 12 residues. Germline-derived CDR1 and CDR2 are FNHDT and SITEND (reference sequence). This CDR3 reads CASSIWEETLYF. CDR3 bases read: TGTGCCAGCAGTATCTGGGAAGAA.

This clone was counted only a few times. Genes and germline are mouse. The CDR3 goes on 4 residues after the read ends, and that part is filled in from the germline J gene. The chain couples TRBV3 to TRBJ2-4; 7 bases match TRBD1. Germline V gene sequence: CDR1 SNHLY, CDR2 FYNGKV (reference sequence). This CDR3 contains 14 residues. CDR3 bases read: TGTGCCAGCAGCGTCGACAGGGTGGGAAAC. Translated: CASSVDRVGN. The full CDR3 reads CASSVDRVGNTLYF. The whole variable domain, remainder taken from reference TRBV3 and TRBJ2-4, is GPKVLQIPSHQIIDMGQMVTLNCDPVSNHLYFYWYKQILGQQMEFLVNFYNGKVMEKSKLFKDQFSVERPDGSYFTLKIQPTALEDSAVYFCASSVDRVGNTLYFGAGTRLSVL.

This clone was recorded a few times. Mouse gene names and germline throughout. The read ends 4 residues before the CDR3 terminus; that terminus is restored from the germline J gene. The chain employs TRBV14 and TRBJ2-4, with D unresolved. In germline, CDR1 is SGHDT, CDR2 FRDEAV. Trimming left V 5 bases short and J 0 bases short, with 4 bases between. CDR3 length equals 12 residues. The DNA read from the CDR3 is TGTGCCAGCAGCCCAAGTCAAAAC. Translating gives CASSPSQN. The full CDR3 reads CASSPSQNTLYF.

Turning to this clone: The genes are named according to mouse. The sequenced part of the CDR3 DNA is TGTGCCAGCAGTGACCCGACAGGCCCGGGCAATTCGCCC. Translation gives CASSDPTGPGNSP. The whole CDR3 reads CASSDPTGPGNSPLYF. The chain is built from TRBV13-3 and TRBJ1-6; D might be TRBD1 (6 bases). Coverage ceases 3 residues before the CDR3 finishes, and the germline J gene fills in the end. TRBJ1-6 is flagged as an ORF with uncertain function. The CDR3 contains 16 residues. Trimming left V 2 bases short and J 7 bases short, with 16 bases between. Germline lookup yields CDR1 NNHDY and CDR2 SYVADS.

This clone has only a few counts. Gene names and germline refer to mouse. The read is 4 residues too short to cover the CDR3 end, so that end is filled in from the germline J gene. The chain has TRBV13-1 and TRBJ2-7; the match to TRBD2 covers 11 bases. The ends lost 3 bases at V and 2 bases at J; junction bases unmatched: 4. Per germline, CDR1 NSHNY and CDR2 SYGAGN. This CDR3 region has 15 residues. The CDR3 sequence: CASSGETGGAYEQYF. CDR3 DNA, as far as it was read: TGTGCCAGCAGTGGTGAGACTGGGGGGGCCTAT.

In its sample, this clone was seen a few times. Mouse gene names and germline throughout. The observed sequence ends 4 residues before the CDR3 terminus, with the missing tail filled in from the germline J gene. The same CDR3 arises from other DNA sequences in this sample as well. This chain uses TRBV19 with TRBJ1-1; D is undetermined. Trimming pared 0 bases from V and 0 bases from J, leaving 6 bases between. The CDR3 is made up of 14 amino acids. Germline V CDR1 and CDR2: FNHDT, SITEND (reference sequence). CDR3 sequence reads: CASSIVTSNTEVFF. The sequenced part of the CDR3 DNA is TGTGCCAGCAGTATAGTCACATCAAACACA.

Concerning this clone itself: Gene names refer to mouse genes. The read ends 4 residues shy of where the CDR3 ends; the end is completed using the germline J gene. This chain uses TRBV29 with TRBJ1-2; D is possibly TRBD1 (6 bases). The CDR3 is 13 residues long. Per the germline V gene, CDR1 is MSHET and CDR2 is SYDVDS. Trimming removed 4 bases at V and 3 bases at J, with 9 bases between. CDR3 amino acids: CASSWGADSDYTF. The CDR3 DNA, read in part, is TGTGCTAGCAGTTGGGGGGCGGACTCC.

A word on this clone: A much larger clone differs by one base, so this may be a read error. These gene names are mouse names. The sequenced fragment ends 4 residues before the CDR3 boundary, so the rest is inferred from the germline J gene. The chain carries TRBV1 and TRBJ2-5; D is perhaps TRBD1 or TRBD2 (5 bases each). The CDR3 loop spans 13 amino acids. Germline V CDR1 and CDR2: NSQYPW, LRSPGD (reference sequence). The chain's CDR3 is CTCSAEGEDTQYF. The sequenced CDR3 bases are TGCACCTGCAGTGCAGAGGGGGAAGAC.

Ten or more counts support this clone. Gene names follow the mouse nomenclature. CDR3 DNA (partial): TGTGCCAGCAGTCGACAGGGGAGGGACACCGGG. This codes for CASSRQGRDTG. In full, the CDR3 is CASSRQGRDTGQLYF. This chain links TRBV13-1 with TRBJ2-2; 8 bases align to TRBD1. The read stops 4 residues short of the end of the CDR3; the missing end is completed from the germline J gene. J gave up 3 bases and V 4 bases, and 5 bases lay outside the gene matches. Germline V gene lookup returns CDR1 NSHNY and CDR2 SYGAGN. The length of the CDR3 is 15 residues.

This clone was counted only a few times. Genes and germline are mouse. Other DNA sequences in this sample translate to the same CDR3. CDR3 sequence reads: CASSIRGYAEQFF. The sequenced part of the CDR3 DNA is TGTGCCAGCAGTATAAGGGGGTATGCT. This chain connects TRBV19 to TRBJ2-1, with a tentative D call TRBD1 (6 bases). The read gets to within 4 residues of the CDR3 end, and the germline J gene fills in the rest. The CDR3 runs to 13 residues. Looked up from germline, CDR1 is FNHDT and CDR2 is SITEND (reference sequence). V lost 1 base, J lost 4 bases, and 6 bases lay in between. Variable domain in full (rest from reference TRBV19 and TRBJ2-1): GGIITQTPKFLIGQEGQKLTLKCQQNFNHDTMYWYRQDSGKGLRLIYYSITENDLQKGDLSEGYDASREKKSSFSLTVTSAQKNEMAVFLCASSIRGYAEQFFGPGTRLTVL.

Regarding this clone: Here the gene names and germline are mouse. The sequenced fragment ends 4 residues before the CDR3 boundary, so the rest is inferred from the germline J gene. This chain links TRBV14 with TRBJ2-1; D possibly corresponds to TRBD1 (6 bases). Germline V CDR1 and CDR2: SGHDT, FRDEAV. V lost 4 bases, J lost 3 bases, and 11 bases lay in between. CDR3 length: 14 amino acids. Incomplete CDR3 DNA: TGTGCCAGCAGTCCCGGGACACCCTATGCT. Translated, it gives CASSPGTPYA. The whole CDR3 sequence reads CASSPGTPYAEQFF.

This clone occurred a few times. Gene names refer to mouse genes. The read ends 4 residues shy of where the CDR3 ends; the end is completed using the germline J gene. This sequence joins TRBV13-1 and TRBJ2-2; 9 bases line up with TRBD1. CDR1 NSHNY and CDR2 SYGAGN come from the germline V gene. The V and J ends lost 6 bases and 1 base, in that order; junction bases with no gene match: 1. This CDR3 region has 14 residues. The part of the CDR3 DNA that was read is TGTGCCAGCACGGGACAGGGAAACACCGGG. Its protein product is CASTGQGNTG. The full-length CDR3 reads as CASTGQGNTGQLYF.

Worth noting for this clone: The listed genes are named as in mouse. With the read ending 3 residues before the CDR3 end, the germline J gene is used to fill in that end. Other DNA variants within this sample encode the same CDR3. The rearrangement links TRBV13-3 to TRBJ1-6, with 8 bases that match TRBD1. TRBJ1-6 is given ORF status, its function remaining uncertain. The V gene end was trimmed by 3 bases and the J gene end by 3 bases; junction bases not matched to a gene: 2. Germline CDR1 NNHDY, CDR2 SYVADS. This CDR3 spans 15 amino acids. Partial CDR3 DNA: TGTGCCAGCAGTGTGGGGACAGGCTATAATTCGCCC. Residues: CASSVGTGYNSP. The whole CDR3 sequence is CASSVGTGYNSPLYF.

On this clone itself: Gene names denote mouse genes. The CDR3 is cut off 4 residues early in the read; its end comes from the germline J gene. The J gene is TRBJ2-3, the V gene TRBV13-2; 10 positions agree with TRBD2. The CDR3 is made up of 18 amino acids. The ends lost 2 bases at V and 0 bases at J; junction bases unmatched: 9. Per the germline V gene, CDR1 is NNHNN and CDR2 is SYGAGS (reference sequence). The sequenced CDR3 bases are TGTGCCAGCGGTGACGTCCGGGACTGGGGTACTAGTGCAGAA. Protein sequence: CASGDVRDWGTSAE. The whole CDR3 protein is CASGDVRDWGTSAETLYF.

Note on this clone: Genes and germline are mouse. The CDR3 DNA, read in part, is TGTGCCAGCAGCCAACAGGAGGCCTATGCT. Translation gives CASSQQEAYA. The full CDR3 sequence reads CASSQQEAYAEQFF. The chain employs TRBV5 and TRBJ2-1; D gene unclear. The CDR3 is cut off 4 residues early in the read; its end comes from the germline J gene. Germline V gives CDR1 LGHNA, CDR2 YNLKQL (reference sequence). The V gene lost 2 bases and the J gene lost 3 bases, with 8 bases spanning the gap. CDR3 size: 14 residues.